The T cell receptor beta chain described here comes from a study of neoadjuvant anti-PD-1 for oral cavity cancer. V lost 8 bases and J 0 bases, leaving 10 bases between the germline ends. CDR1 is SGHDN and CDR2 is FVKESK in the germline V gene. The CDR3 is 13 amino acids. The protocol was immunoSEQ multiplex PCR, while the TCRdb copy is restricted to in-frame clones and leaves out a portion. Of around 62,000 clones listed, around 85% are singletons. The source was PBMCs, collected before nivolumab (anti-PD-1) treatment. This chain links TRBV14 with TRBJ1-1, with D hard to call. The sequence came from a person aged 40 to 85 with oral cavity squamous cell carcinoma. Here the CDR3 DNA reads TGTGCCAGCTCCGGGCAAATGAACACTGAAGCTTTCTTT. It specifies CASSGQMNTEAFF.